The text below deals with one T cell receptor beta chain. The antigen is undetermined. Looked up from germline, CDR1 is SQVTM and CDR2 is ANQGSEA. Germline trimming cut 7 bases from V and 5 bases from J; bases unmatched to any gene: 4. The CDR3 extends over 11 amino acids. This record belongs to a study of T cells after yellow fever vaccination. Notes on the study in general: Shared CD4/CD8 clonotypes were a small share, likely from convergent recombination.

In TCRdb, the 5' RACE reads were re-called with MiXCR into one record per CDR3 protein. The profile shows nearly 300,000 distinct CDR3 sequences, less than 9.5% of them singletons. The sequence was obtained from a man aged 18 to 30 who received the YFV17D yellow fever vaccine. V usage is TRBV29-1 and J usage is TRBJ1-1; 7 positions match TRBD1. This specimen consisted of CD4+ T cells sorted from PBMCs, obtained 5 days after the yellow fever booster vaccination. DNA of the CDR3: TGCAGCGCAGACAGGGTTACTGAAGCTTTCTTT. Translation: CSADRVTEAFF.